The T cell receptor (beta chain) described here comes from a study of beta chain features in type 1 diabetes. Study results and limitations: Naive, central memory and regulatory TCRB repertoires appeared more similar among patients than healthy donors.

The authors reverse transcribed all of the isolated RNA, so sequencing captured expressed TCRB transcripts. Sequencing used immunoSEQ multiplex PCR; TCRdb keeps in-frame clones, though not all of them. This table holds around 300,000 clones, approximately 9.9% found once. CDR1 is MNHNY, CDR2 SVGAGI, per germline (reference sequence). The V segment lost 4 bases and the J segment 7 bases; nucleotides outside the gene matches: 8. The CDR3 sequence is 16 residues long. This clone was seen more than once but under ten times. What it binds is not known. The sequencing input was naive CD4+ T cells from blood. J is TRBJ2-1 and V is TRBV6-6; 12 bases line up with TRBD2. The receptor's source is a woman aged 25 to 45 in good health. The CDR3 spells CASSSQLAGGRNEQFF. In DNA form, the CDR3 reads TGTGCCAGCAGTTCCCAACTAGCGGGAGGTAGAAATGAGCAGTTCTTC.